Listed below are T cell receptor beta chains from one sample, sequenced in a study of Ad26.COV2.S vaccination and SARS-CoV-2 variants. Sequencing was performed with immunoSEQ multiplex PCR; in TCRdb, only in-frame clones are kept and a portion is missing. The sample contains about 410,000 clones, approximately 90% of which appear only once. The sequencing here drew on peripheral blood, taken in a trial of Ad26.COV2.S vaccine versus placebo. These receptors all come from a person between 18 and 60 years old who received the Ad26.COV2.S COVID-19 vaccine or a placebo. CDR3s include the opening cysteine and the closing phenylalanine or tryptophan. Fields, in order: V gene, CDR3 length, J gene, D gene, CDR3 DNA, CDR3 protein. A D gene is named only where the DNA matches it firmly.

TRBV7-2,19,TRBJ1-5,-,TGTGCCAGCAGCTCTATTCAGGGGACTTCCTACTATAGCAATCAGCCCCAGCATTTT,CASSSIQGTSYYSNQPQHF
TRBV27,14,TRBJ2-7,-,TGTGCCAGCAGGGGGGATAGGGTCACCTACGAGCAGTACTTC,CASRGDRVTYEQYF
TRBV28,14,TRBJ2-5,-,TGTGCCAGCAGTTTTATCTTGGACCAAGAGACCCAGTACTTC,CASSFILDQETQYF
TRBV4-2,17,TRBJ1-1,-,TGTGCCAGCAGCCAAGAGGGGGGGCTCAGGGTGAACACTGAAGCTTTCTTT,CASSQEGGLRVNTEAFF
TRBV4-3,15,TRBJ2-7,TRBD2,TGCGCCAGCAGCAAAGCGGGACGGCCTGGCGACGAGCAGTACTTC,CASSKAGRPGDEQYF
TRBV7-2,15,TRBJ2-1,TRBD2,TGTGCCAGCAGTCCAACTAGCGGGGGCCTCAATGAGCAGTTCTTC,CASSPTSGGLNEQFF
TRBV7-2,14,TRBJ2-7,TRBD1,TGTGCCAGCAGCGAGGGACAGGGTGGCAGAGAGCAGTACTTC,CASSEGQGGREQYF
TRBV7-9,15,TRBJ2-6,-,TGTGCCAGCAGCTTACAGGGAACTGGGGCCAACGTCCTGACTTTC,CASSLQGTGANVLTF
TRBV19,20,TRBJ2-1,TRBD2,TGTGCCAGTACCCCTGATATAGCATCTAGCGGGGGGCAACGCTACAATGAGCAGTTCTTC,CASTPDIASSGGQRYNEQFF
TRBV4-1,14,TRBJ1-2,-,TGCGCCAGCAGCTACCGGACAGTTCAATATGGCTACACCTTC,CASSYRTVQYGYTF
TRBV7-9,15,TRBJ1-2,TRBD1,TGTGCCAGCAGCTTAGGACGGACAGGGGACTATGGCTACACCTTC,CASSLGRTGDYGYTF
TRBV27,17,TRBJ2-6,-,TGTGCCAGCAGTTCTCGCAGGACAAACTCTGGGGCCAACGTCCTGACTTTC,CASSSRRTNSGANVLTF
TRBV28,18,TRBJ2-6,-,TGTGCCAGCAGCCTACCTAACCACCGGACAGCTTTTGCCAACGTCCTGACTTTC,CASSLPNHRTAFANVLTF
TRBV7-2,14,TRBJ2-7,-,TGTGCCAGCAGCTTAGGAGGGGGAGGCTACGAGCAGTACTTC,CASSLGGGGYEQYF
TRBV5-8,18,TRBJ2-3,TRBD1,TGTGCCAGCAGCGCAGGATCGGGACAGGGGTTTATGACAGATACGCAGTATTTT,CASSAGSGQGFMTDTQYF
TRBV4-1,15,TRBJ2-1,TRBD1,TGCGCCAGCAGCCAATTACAGGGGGCGCCGAATGAGCAGTTCTTC,CASSQLQGAPNEQFF
TRBV5-4,14,TRBJ2-3,TRBD1,TGTGCCAGCGGGACAGGGGGCAGCACAGATACGCAGTATTTT,CASGTGGSTDTQYF